These T cell receptor beta chains were read from a single sample in a study of shared clonotypes between healthy human individuals. Produced via immunoSEQ multiplex PCR; TCRdb's table is partial and in-frame only. This table has about 460,000 clones, around 77% appearing once. Sequenced material: PBMCs. These receptors originate from a woman aged 40 to 49 in good health. Some clones in this sample may be carry-over from other donors' samples. Both conserved end residues are part of each CDR3. The D gene is left open where the match is weak. Rows give clone size only sometimes, using once, few, many, or a class for an expanded clone.

J	V	size	D	DNA	CDR3
TRBJ2-6	TRBV7-9	-	-	TGTGCCAGCAGCTTAGCAGGGTTGGGGGCCAACGTCCTGACTTTC	CASSLAGLGANVLTF
TRBJ2-7	TRBV6-4	-	-	TGTGCCAGCAGTGAATCAACCGGGACAATGCACGAGCAGTACTTC	CASSESTGTMHEQYF
TRBJ1-5	TRBV5-8	-	-	TGTGCCAGCAGCTTGGGAGTGCTGACAAATCAGCCCCAGCATTTT	CASSLGVLTNQPQHF
TRBJ1-1	TRBV5-1	-	TRBD1	TGCGCCAGCAGCTTGGACGGACAGGGAAACACTGAAGCTTTCTTT	CASSLDGQGNTEAFF
TRBJ2-3	TRBV7-3	many	-	TGTGCCAGCAGCCTAAGAGGGGGGGGCACAGATACGCAGTATTTT	CASSLRGGGTDTQYF
TRBJ2-3	TRBV7-2	few	-	TGTGCCAGCAGCTTAAGGTACAGGCAGAGCACAGATACGCAGTATTTT	CASSLRYRQSTDTQYF
TRBJ2-3	TRBV28	-	-	TGTGCCATAACTAGCACAGATACGCAGTATTTT	CAITSTDTQYF
TRBJ1-1	TRBV7-8	-	TRBD1	TGTGCCAGCAGCTTACCCCACAGGGGATGGGACTCTGAAGCTTTCTTT	CASSLPHRGWDSEAFF
TRBJ1-2	TRBV10-3	-	-	TGTGCCATCAGTGACGGACAGTTTTCCTATGGCTACACCTTC	CAISDGQFSYGYTF
TRBJ2-1	TRBV27	-	TRBD1	TGTGCCAGCAGTCACCTAGGGACAGGCCCTTACAATGAGCAGTTCTTC	CASSHLGTGPYNEQFF
TRBJ2-5	TRBV5-1	-	-	TGCGCCAGCAGCTTGAGACAACAGGGTGTGGAGACCCAGTACTTC	CASSLRQQGVETQYF
TRBJ2-5	TRBV30	-	TRBD2	TGTGCCTGGAGTGTAAGAGGCGGGAGGGCCTCGGAGACCCAGTACTTC	CAWSVRGGRASETQYF
TRBJ2-4	TRBV10-3	-	-	TGTGCCATCAGTGAGTCGAAACGGAGTAGAGAACACCCGGCAGGCAAAAACATTCAGTACTTC	CAISESKRSREHPAGKNIQYF
TRBJ2-7	TRBV10-3	-	TRBD2	TGTGCCATCAGTGAGACTAGCGGGAGGGCCAGGGCCCACGAGCAGTACTTC	CAISETSGRARAHEQYF
TRBJ2-7	TRBV7-8	once	TRBD2	TGTGCCAGCAGCTTAGCGGGGACTATCTACGAGCAGTACTTC	CASSLAGTIYEQYF
TRBJ2-7	TRBV2	-	-	TGTGCCAGCAGTGATCCCCATTCAAGTGGCTCCTACGAGCAGTACTTC	CASSDPHSSGSYEQYF
TRBJ1-2	TRBV29-1	few	-	TGCAGCGTCGAAGCGGGACGGGGCCAGTGGGGCTACACCTTC	CSVEAGRGQWGYTF
TRBJ1-6	TRBV30	-	-	TGTGCCTGGAGTGTGGGCAGTTATTCACCCCTCCACTTT	CAWSVGSYSPLHF
TRBJ1-1	TRBV6-1	-	-	TGTGCCAGCAGTGGACAGGAAAGCACTGAAGCTTTCTTT	CASSGQESTEAFF
TRBJ2-1	TRBV7-9	-	-	TGTGCCAGCAGCTTAACTCTCAATGAGCAGTTCTTC	CASSLTLNEQFF
TRBJ2-5	TRBV10-1	-	-	TGCGCCAGCAGTGAGTCACAGGGCCAAGAGACCCAGTACTTC	CASSESQGQETQYF
TRBJ1-4	TRBV9	-	-	TGTGCCAGCAGCGCGAGGCCGGGCGGGGCTAATGAAAAACTGTTTTTT	CASSARPGGANEKLFF
TRBJ2-7	TRBV20-1	-	TRBD2	TGCAGTGCTAGAGTAGCGGGACCATGGTACTTC	CSARVAGPWYF
TRBJ2-3	TRBV7-3	-	TRBD2	TGTGCCAGCAGCCAGGGACTAGCGGGAGGTCCAGATACGCAGTATTTT	CASSQGLAGGPDTQYF
TRBJ1-5	TRBV6-5	-	-	TGTGCCAGCAGCCTATGGGGTCAGCCCCAGCATTTT	CASSLWGQPQHF
TRBJ2-7	TRBV28	few	-	TGTGCCAGCAGTTTCGACAGGGGAGGGTTGGGCGAGCAGTACTTC	CASSFDRGGLGEQYF
TRBJ2-5	TRBV5-8	few	TRBD1	TGTGCCAGCAGTCCCGGGACAGGGGTTGGGGAGACCCAGTACTTC	CASSPGTGVGETQYF
TRBJ1-1	TRBV30	-	-	TGTGCCTGGAGTCCTTCAAACACTGAAGCTTTCTTT	CAWSPSNTEAFF
TRBJ2-3	TRBV19	-	-	TGTGCCAGTAGTATAGGGGCAGGGGAGGCAGATACGCAGTATTTT	CASSIGAGEADTQYF
TRBJ2-1	TRBV7-3	few	TRBD2	TGTGCCAGCAGCTCTAGCGGATCCTACAATGAGCAGTTCTTC	CASSSSGSYNEQFF
TRBJ2-1	TRBV7-9	many	-	TGTGCCAGCAGCTTAGTCGATGAGCAGTTCTTC	CASSLVDEQFF
TRBJ2-1	TRBV28	few	-	TGTGCCAGCAGTTTCTCGGGCGGCCTCTACAATGAGCAGTTCTTC	CASSFSGGLYNEQFF
TRBJ2-5	TRBV15	-	-	TGTGCCACCAGCCTAAAAAAGGGGGGGCAAGAGACCCAGCACTTC	CATSLKKGGQETQHF
TRBJ2-1	TRBV10-2	-	TRBD2	TGCGCCAGCAGCGTAGCGGGAGGGCCCGGCAATGAGCAGTTCTTC	CASSVAGGPGNEQFF
TRBJ2-5	TRBV14	-	-	TGTGCCAGCAGCCAAGATTGGACCGGGGGGCACCAACGGGAGACCCAGTACTTC	CASSQDWTGGHQRETQYF
TRBJ2-7	TRBV7-8	-	-	TGTGCCAGCAGCTTAAGCGGATTCGAGCAGTACTTC	CASSLSGFEQYF
TRBJ2-5	TRBV6-5	-	-	TGTGCCAGCAGTTACTCCGGAACAGGCCGGGAGACCCAGTACTTC	CASSYSGTGRETQYF